This T cell receptor (beta chain) was recovered during a study of T cell repertoires in cytomegalovirus infection. Across the study: Use of recently identified HLA-C-restricted and well-studied HLA-B-restricted CMV epitopes was part of the study. Matching HLA type and CMV infection were both indicated by public TCR beta signatures.

In this sample, this clonotype turned up a few times. Its antigen is not known. Study findings and constraints: In two of eight donors, the top clonotype was HLA-C-restricted CMV-specific. Carriers of CMV plus the relevant HLA were identified by cumulative public TCR beta family frequency.

TCRdb used MiXCR to reprocess the reads, holding one entry per CDR3 protein. The sample lists under 350,000 distinct CDR3 sequences; approximately 22% were seen once. The CDR3 consists of 15 residues. Germline loops: CDR1 MDHEN, CDR2 SYDVKM. The V gene end was trimmed by 3 bases and the J gene end by 7 bases; junction bases not matched to a gene: 3. The gene calls are TRBV28 and TRBJ2-1, with 13 bases matching TRBD2. Sequenced here: cultured PBMCs, sampled from culture after CMV antigen stimulation. This TCR derives from a human donor in good health (CMV status not recorded). Some clones in this sample may be carry-over from other donors' samples. CDR3 region: CASSFGTSGTNEQFF. The DNA of the CDR3 is TGTGCCAGCAGTTTTGGGACTAGCGGGACGAATGAGCAGTTCTTC.